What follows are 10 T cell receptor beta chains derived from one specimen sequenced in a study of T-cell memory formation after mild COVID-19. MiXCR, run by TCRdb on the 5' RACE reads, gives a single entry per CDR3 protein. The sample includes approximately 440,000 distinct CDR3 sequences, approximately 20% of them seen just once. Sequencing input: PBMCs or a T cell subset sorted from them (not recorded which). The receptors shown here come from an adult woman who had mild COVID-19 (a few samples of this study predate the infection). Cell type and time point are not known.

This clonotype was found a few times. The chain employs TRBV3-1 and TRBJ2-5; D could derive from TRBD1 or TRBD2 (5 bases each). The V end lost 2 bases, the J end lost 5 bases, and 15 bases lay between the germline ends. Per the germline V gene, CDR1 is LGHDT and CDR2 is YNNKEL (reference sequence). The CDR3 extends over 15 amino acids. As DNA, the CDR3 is TGTGCCAGCAGCCAACAAGGGACCGATCGGGAGACCCAGTACTTC. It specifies CASSQQGTDRETQYF.

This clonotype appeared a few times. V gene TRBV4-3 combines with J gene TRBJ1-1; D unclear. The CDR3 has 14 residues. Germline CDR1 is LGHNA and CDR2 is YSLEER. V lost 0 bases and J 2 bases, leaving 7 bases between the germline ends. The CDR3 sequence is CASSQDGINTEAFF. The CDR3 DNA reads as TGCGCCAGCAGCCAAGACGGGATAAACACTGAAGCTTTCTTT.

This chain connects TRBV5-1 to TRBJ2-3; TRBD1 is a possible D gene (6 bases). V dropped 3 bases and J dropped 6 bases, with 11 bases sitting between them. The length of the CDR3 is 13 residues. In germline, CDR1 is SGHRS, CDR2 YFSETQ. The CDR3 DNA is TGCGCCAGCAGCTACTACAGGGCGGATACGCAGTATTTT. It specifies CASSYYRADTQYF.

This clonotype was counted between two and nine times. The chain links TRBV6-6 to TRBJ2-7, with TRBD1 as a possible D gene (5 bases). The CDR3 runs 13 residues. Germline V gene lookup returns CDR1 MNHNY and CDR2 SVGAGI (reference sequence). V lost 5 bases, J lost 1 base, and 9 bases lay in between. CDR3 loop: CASSRQKSYEQYF. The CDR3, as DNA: TGTGCCAGCAGTCGACAGAAGTCCTACGAGCAGTACTTC.

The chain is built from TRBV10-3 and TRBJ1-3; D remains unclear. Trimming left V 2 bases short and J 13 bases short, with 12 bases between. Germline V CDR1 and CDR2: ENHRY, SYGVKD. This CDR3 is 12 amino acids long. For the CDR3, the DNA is TGTGCCATCAGTGAGGGACCCGGGGAGATATATTTT. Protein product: CAISEGPGEIYF.

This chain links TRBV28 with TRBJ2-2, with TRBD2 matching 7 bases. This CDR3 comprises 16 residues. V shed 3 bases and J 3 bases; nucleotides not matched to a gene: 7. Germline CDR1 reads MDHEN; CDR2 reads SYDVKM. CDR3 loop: CASSFFPGRDTGELFF. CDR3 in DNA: TGTGCCAGCAGTTTCTTTCCGGGGAGGGACACCGGGGAGCTGTTTTTT.

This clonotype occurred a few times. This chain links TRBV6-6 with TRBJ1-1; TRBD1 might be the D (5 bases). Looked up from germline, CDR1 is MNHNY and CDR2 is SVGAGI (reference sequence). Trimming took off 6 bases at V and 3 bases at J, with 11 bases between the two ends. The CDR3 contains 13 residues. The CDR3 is CASRDSWDTEAFF. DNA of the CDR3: TGTGCCAGCAGAGACAGTTGGGACACTGAAGCTTTCTTT.

The CDR3 region has the DNA TGTGCCAGCAGGCGTCAGGGTAGGTCCTACAATGAGCAGTTCTTC. This codes for CASRRQGRSYNEQFF. J is TRBJ2-1 and V is TRBV6-2 or TRBV6-3; possibly TRBD1 for D (5 bases). The CDR3 is made up of 15 amino acids. V lost 6 bases, J lost 1 base, and 13 bases lay in between. The germline V gene encodes CDR1 MNHEY and CDR2 SVGEGT.

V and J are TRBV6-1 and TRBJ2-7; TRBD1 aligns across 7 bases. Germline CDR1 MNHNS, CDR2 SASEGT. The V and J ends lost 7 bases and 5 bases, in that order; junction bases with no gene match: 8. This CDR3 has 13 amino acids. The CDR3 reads CASTQQGNHEQYF. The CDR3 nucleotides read TGTGCCAGCACTCAACAGGGGAATCACGAGCAGTACTTC.

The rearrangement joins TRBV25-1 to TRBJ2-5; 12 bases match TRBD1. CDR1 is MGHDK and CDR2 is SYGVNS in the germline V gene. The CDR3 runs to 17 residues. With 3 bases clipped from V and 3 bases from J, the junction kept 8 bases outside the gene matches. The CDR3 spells CASSEGGTGGPKETQYF. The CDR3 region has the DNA TGTGCCAGCAGTGAGGGAGGGACAGGGGGCCCAAAAGAGACCCAGTACTTC.